A selection of T cell receptor beta chains follows, all from one sample in a study of cytomegalovirus exposure and HLA in healthy donors. The method was immunoSEQ multiplex PCR; TCRdb's version includes in-frame clones alone and lacks a portion of them. The sample lists fewer than 400,000 clones, 86% occurring once. Sample: PBMCs. Receptors originate from a woman aged 18-29 years in good health and CMV-seronegative. Both conserved end residues are part of each CDR3. A D gene is named only where the DNA matches it firmly. Expanded clones are given a class, and other clones once, few, many or no size at all.

clone size,V gene,D gene,J gene,CDR3 protein,CDR3 DNA
-,TRBV19,-,TRBJ1-1,CASSRARVNTEAFF,TGTGCCAGTAGTAGAGCCAGGGTGAACACTGAAGCTTTCTTT
-,TRBV5-1,-,TRBJ2-3,CASSPGDTQYF,TGCGCCAGCAGCCCGGGAGATACGCAGTATTTT
-,TRBV7-9,TRBD2,TRBJ2-2,CASRASGANTGELFF,TGTGCCAGCAGAGCTAGCGGGGCGAACACCGGGGAGCTGTTTTTT
-,TRBV29-1,TRBD2,TRBJ2-1,CSVEGRLAGTRSYNEQFF,TGCAGCGTTGAAGGTAGACTAGCGGGAACAAGGTCCTACAATGAGCAGTTCTTC
once,TRBV27,TRBD2,TRBJ2-7,CASSRGDHRTSLYEQYF,TGTGCCAGCAGTCGGGGGGACCACAGGACCTCTCTCTACGAGCAGTACTTC
-,TRBV6-1,-,TRBJ2-5,CASNGETQYF,TGTGCCAGCAACGGAGAGACCCAGTACTTC
-,TRBV27,TRBD2,TRBJ2-1,CASSSAPSGSSYNEQFF,TGTGCCAGCAGTTCGGCTCCTAGCGGTAGCTCCTACAATGAGCAGTTCTTC
-,TRBV11-2,-,TRBJ2-2,CASSPQENTGELFF,TGTGCCAGCAGCCCCCAGGAGAACACCGGGGAGCTGTTTTTT
-,TRBV5-8,TRBD1,TRBJ1-2,CASSSGTGDGGYTF,TGTGCCAGCAGCTCCGGGACAGGGGACGGAGGCTACACCTTC
-,TRBV2,-,TRBJ1-5,CASSELSGGNQPQHF,TGTGCCAGCAGTGAACTCTCAGGCGGCAATCAGCCCCAGCATTTT
-,TRBV28,-,TRBJ1-2,CAIYQGGNRGYTF,TGTGCCATCTATCAAGGAGGGAATCGAGGCTACACCTTC
once,TRBV11-2,-,TRBJ2-7,CASSLTGAYEQYF,TGTGCCAGCAGCCTCACAGGAGCCTACGAGCAGTACTTC
-,TRBV7-2,-,TRBJ1-1,CASSRERGMNTEAFF,TGTGCCAGCAGCCGAGAACGGGGGATGAACACTGAAGCTTTCTTT
-,TRBV11-2,TRBD2,TRBJ2-1,CASTPGTNGGGNEQFF,TGTGCCAGCACGCCCGGGACTAACGGGGGGGGTAATGAGCAGTTCTTC
-,TRBV4-3,TRBD2,TRBJ2-1,CASSQDEREVYEQFF,TGCGCCAGCAGCCAAGATGAGCGGGAGGTCTATGAGCAGTTCTTC
-,TRBV5-6,TRBD1,TRBJ2-7,CASSWTGTYEQYF,TGTGCCAGCAGCTGGACAGGAACCTACGAGCAGTACTTC
-,TRBV27,-,TRBJ1-1,CASRRGPLNTEAFF,TGTGCCAGCAGGCGCGGGCCTTTGAACACTGAAGCTTTCTTT
-,TRBV5-1,TRBD1,TRBJ1-1,CASSFPGGTEAFF,TGCGCCAGCAGCTTTCCAGGGGGGACTGAAGCTTTCTTT
-,TRBV2,-,TRBJ1-1,CASISTGWNTEAFF,TGTGCCAGCATTTCGACAGGTTGGAACACTGAAGCTTTCTTT
-,TRBV5-1,-,TRBJ2-6,CASRQGAGANVLTF,TGCGCCAGCAGACAGGGAGCTGGGGCCAACGTCCTGACTTTC
once,TRBV5-1,TRBD1,TRBJ1-2,CASSQGQGQTYGYTF,TGCGCCAGCAGCCAAGGACAGGGGCAAACCTATGGCTACACCTTC